This paragraph covers one T cell receptor (beta chain) sequence. The antigen this receptor binds is unknown. Base qualities are not recorded, but no much larger clone differs from it by a single base. Peripheral blood CD8+ and CD4+ T cells from healthy donors, Susac syndrome patients and multiple sclerosis patients were profiled using high-throughput TCR beta sequencing. The multiple sclerosis controls were treatment-naive patients whose relapsing-remitting disease, either stable or active, fulfilled the revised McDonald criteria. Bulk CD8+ and CD4+ T cells were purified by magnetic negative isolation, while CD8+ TEMRA cells were enriched using FACS. Blood was collected in EDTA tubes and processed within 24 hours, with PBMCs isolated through density gradient centrifugation. PBMCs intended for TCR sequencing were cryopreserved in liquid nitrogen and were subsequently thawed in a 37 degrees C water bath. The sorted or isolated CD4+, CD8+ and CD8+ TEMRA cells had a purity of 90% or higher.

This sample is part of a study of CD8 T cells in Susac syndrome (dated by TCRdb to between 2018 and 2021). For the wider study: Repertoire sequencing was used to test whether CD8+ T cell activation and differentiation in Susac syndrome was antigen driven. The study compared CD8+ T cell repertoire clonality among 12 healthy donors, roughly 14 Susac syndrome patients and roughly 15 multiple sclerosis patients. Beyond this particular receptor, the publication reports: The TCR sequencing and HLA analysis was acknowledged to have included a relatively small number of individuals.

The trim is 8 bases for V and 5 bases for J, with a gap of 2 bases between the germline ends. The CDR3 contains 9 residues, cysteine and phenylalanine counted. The CDR3 DNA has 27 bases and is translated from base 1. For CDR1 and CDR2, the germline V gene lists MNHNS and SASEGT. RNA was extracted using the RNeasy kit, and roughly 0.45 to 1 microgram was reverse transcribed with random hexamers. The immunoSEQ multiplex PCR assay, covering 54 Vbeta and 13 Jbeta segments, was used to amplify TCR beta CDR3 regions. To correct PCR amplification bias, a synthetic template baseline was used for both primer optimization and computational correction. In the source study's methods: Reads were annotated to V, D and J genes per IMGT and analyzed with immunoSEQ Analyzer, keeping only productive sequences. To calculate clonality, Shannon entropy was normalized by log2 of the number of productive unique sequences and then subtracted from one. For each patient and control, public and private clones were evaluated within the 100 most prevalent clones. Clones were defined as Susac-specific when absent from the healthy and MS cohorts, from 1052 published viral clones and from other ImmuneACCESS disease sequences. TCRdb trimmed public reads at Q25 via fastp, called clones via MiXCR and kept in-frame beta chains. Rows are combined by CDR3 protein, so each entry shows the most common genes and DNA. The V and J calls, along with clone size, are taken from TCRdb and not from the paper's own processing. The sample table shows around 300,000 distinct CDR3 sequences, and over 75% are seen once. More than 0.15% of the sample is held by the ten biggest clonotypes.

This sequence was found in a human donor with multiple sclerosis. Source material: CD8+ T cells from PBMCs. Recombination joined TRBV6-1 with TRBJ2-3; too little of a D gene remains to name it. The DNA sequence follows: TGTGCCAGCGGAGATACGCAGTATTTT. Translated, this is CASGDTQYF.